These 23 T cell receptor beta chains originate from one sample sequenced in a study of CD8+ T cells in alopecia areata. The authors extracted RNA and reverse transcribed it into cDNA as the sequencing template. Generated by immunoSEQ multiplex PCR, the TCRdb table keeps only in-frame clones and is missing some. This table has 70,000 or so clones, around 30% appearing once. Treatment indicated: oral pan-JAK inhibitor, 5-10 mg twice daily. Sequenced here: CD8+ T cells sorted from blood, sampled at week 4, from a patient treated with tofacitinib. Receptors originate from a human donor with alopecia areata.

The V call is TRBV19, the J call TRBJ1-1; no clear D gene. In germline, CDR1 is LNHDA, CDR2 SQIVND (reference sequence). With 7 bases removed from V and 7 bases from J, the gap between germline ends came to 10 bases. The CDR3 is made up of 11 amino acids. CDR3 coding DNA: TGTGCCAGTAAACTCAAAGGTGAAGCTTTCTTT. Residues: CASKLKGEAFF.

The chain is built from TRBV6-5 and TRBJ2-5, with D hard to call. V was shortened by 6 bases and J by 10 bases, with 18 bases between the two germline ends. The V gene's germline CDR1 is MNHEY and CDR2 SVGAGI. This CDR3 has 13 residues. In DNA, the CDR3 is TGTGCCAGCAGCTTCACGAGAGGTCTGGGCCAGTACTTC. Translation: CASSFTRGLGQYF.

This clone has more than one count but fewer than ten. The chain links TRBV29-1 to TRBJ2-5; TRBD1 matches 7 bases. After removal of 3 bases from V and 5 bases from J, the junction contained 12 bases not matched to a gene. Germline CDR1 reads SQVTM; CDR2 reads ANQGSEA. The CDR3 is 15 amino acids. The CDR3 DNA sequence: TGCAGCGTTGACCTGGGACAGACCCCGCGCGAGACCCAGTACTTC. Its protein is CSVDLGQTPRETQYF.

This clone has just a few counts. This chain joins TRBV7-2 and TRBJ1-4, with 7 nucleotides matching TRBD1. The trim removed 5 bases at V and 6 bases at J, leaving 6 bases unmatched. The CDR3 length is 14 residues. Germline V gene sequence: CDR1 SGHTA, CDR2 FQGNSA. CDR3 sequence reads: CASSLGGGDEKLFF. DNA for the CDR3: TGTGCCAGCAGCCTAGGGGGCGGGGATGAAAAACTGTTTTTT.

In its sample, this clone was seen a few times. The gene calls are TRBV28 and TRBJ2-7; D gene uncertain. Looked up from germline, CDR1 is MDHEN and CDR2 is SYDVKM. The germline V and J ends were trimmed by 6 bases and 3 bases, with 12 bases remaining between them. CDR3 length equals 13 residues. CDR3 region: CASSLATIYEQYF. The CDR3 bases are TGTGCCAGCAGCTTAGCAACAATCTACGAGCAGTACTTC.

The chain uses TRBV5-8 and TRBJ2-1, with D tentatively TRBD2 (5 bases). This CDR3 is 12 amino acids long. Germline V gives CDR1 SGHTS, CDR2 YDEGEE. V was trimmed by 2 bases and J by 7 bases, leaving 7 bases between them. CDR3 coding DNA: TGTGCCAGCAGCTTTGAGGGAAATGAGCAGTTCTTC. Protein: CASSFEGNEQFF.

This clone was counted once. The chain carries TRBV13 and TRBJ2-3; no reliable D call. CDR1 is PRHDT, CDR2 FYEKMQ, per germline (reference sequence). The V end lost 10 bases, the J end lost 6 bases, and 11 bases lay between the germline ends. This CDR3 has 11 amino acids. CDR3: CATATGDTQYF. The DNA of the CDR3 is TGTGCCACCGCAACCGGGGATACGCAGTATTTT.

In its sample, this clone was seen a few times. The gene calls are TRBV29-1 and TRBJ2-3, with 9 bases fitting TRBD2. Germline V lookup: CDR1 SQVTM, CDR2 ANQGSEA. The CDR3 consists of 13 residues. V trimming: 7 bases; J trimming: 3 bases; junction bases outside the gene matches: 5. Here the CDR3 DNA reads TGCAGCGCGCGGGAGGGGTATACAGATACGCAGTATTTT. Its protein is CSAREGYTDTQYF.

V and J are TRBV30 and TRBJ1-2; 7 bases agree with TRBD1. Germline CDR1 reads GTSNPN; CDR2 reads SVGIG (reference sequence). This CDR3 has 14 residues. J lost 4 bases, V lost 6 bases, and 11 bases had no gene match. CDR3 amino acids: CACRTGPNPYGYTF. CDR3 DNA sequence: TGTGCCTGCCGGACAGGCCCCAACCCCTATGGCTACACCTTC.

Only a few counts were recorded for this clone. This chain links TRBV5-1 with TRBJ1-2, with TRBD1 identical over 7 bases. The V gene end was trimmed by 5 bases and the J gene end by 6 bases; junction bases not matched to a gene: 7. The CDR3 loop spans 13 amino acids. In germline, CDR1 is SGHRS, CDR2 YFSETQ. CDR3 in amino acids: CASSVDRDNGYTF. The CDR3 DNA reads TGCGCCAGCAGTGTCGACAGGGACAATGGCTACACCTTC.

In DNA, the CDR3 is TGTGCCAGTAGTATATCCAGGCGGAATCAGCCCCAGCATTTT. Protein product: CASSISRRNQPQHF. The gene calls are TRBV19 and TRBJ1-5; D gene uncertain. Trimming took 2 bases from V and 4 from J, leaving 9 bases between them. Germline V CDR1 and CDR2: LNHDA, SQIVND (reference sequence). CDR3 length equals 14 residues. Variable domain in full (rest from reference TRBV19 and TRBJ1-5): DGGITQSPKYLFRKEGQNVTLSCEQNLNHDAMYWYRQDPGQGLRLIYYSQIVNDFQKGDIAEGYSVSREKKESFPLTVTSAQKNPTAFYLCASSISRRNQPQHFGDGTRLSIL.

The rearrangement links TRBV2 to TRBJ2-3; no firm D call. CDR3 length: 14 amino acids. CDR1 is SNHLY and CDR2 is FYNNEI in the germline V gene. The V and J ends lost 4 bases and 5 bases respectively, with 13 bases between them. CDR3 residues: CASSAGPLGDTQYF. The CDR3 nucleotides read TGTGCCAGCAGTGCGGGTCCCCTCGGAGATACGCAGTATTTT.

This clone appeared a few times. The chain links TRBV29-1 to TRBJ1-1; perhaps TRBD1 as D (5 bases). Deletions cut 7 bases from V and 11 bases from J, with 20 bases between. The CDR3 has 12 amino acids. The V gene's germline CDR1 is SQVTM and CDR2 ANQGSEA. In DNA form, the CDR3 reads TGCAGCGAGGCTCAATGGCAGGGAGAGGCTTTCTTT. Translated: CSEAQWQGEAFF.

V is TRBV4-1 and J is TRBJ2-5; D not resolved. CDR3 length equals 14 residues. V gave up 4 bases and J gave up 5 bases, with 14 bases separating them. Per germline, CDR1 MGHRA and CDR2 YSYEKL. CDR3 DNA sequence: TGCGCCAGCAGCCCTGACTCTGGGCCCGAGACCCAGTACTTC. Amino acid sequence: CASSPDSGPETQYF.

The rearrangement uses TRBV5-1 and TRBJ2-2, with no clear D. The germline CDR1 and CDR2 sequences are SGHRS and YFSETQ. Between the trimmed V and J ends, which lost 1 base and 11 bases, there was a span of 9 bases. CDR3 length: 12 amino acids. CDR3 sequence (DNA): TGCGCCAGCAGCTTGAACACGGTAGAGCTGTTTTTT. It codes for CASSLNTVELFF.

V gene TRBV15 combines with J gene TRBJ2-5; no definite D call. The V gene's germline CDR1 is LNHNV and CDR2 YYDKDF (reference sequence). Trimming pared 0 bases from V and 3 bases from J, leaving 11 bases between. The CDR3 has 15 amino acids. CDR3 sequence: CATSRDRGWEETQYF. CDR3 bases: TGTGCCACCAGCAGAGATCGTGGCTGGGAAGAGACCCAGTACTTC.

A single count supports this clone. The V and J genes are TRBV29-1 and TRBJ2-1; D is ambiguous. The CDR3 has 15 amino acids. The germline CDR1 and CDR2 sequences are SQVTM and ANQGSEA. Deletions cut 3 bases from V and 0 bases from J, with 12 bases between. CDR3 amino acids: CSVERLVSSYNEQFF. The CDR3 bases are TGCAGCGTTGAGAGGCTCGTGAGCTCCTACAATGAGCAGTTCTTC.

This clone was recorded many times. The gene calls are TRBV7-2 and TRBJ1-3; D remains unclear. CDR1 and CDR2 from the germline V gene are SGHTA and FQGNSA. The ends were cut back, 2 bases at V and 0 bases at J, with 14 bases in the middle. This CDR3 spans 17 amino acids. CDR3 sequence: CASSLFRSSGSGNTIYF. The CDR3 coding sequence is TGTGCCAGCAGCTTATTTCGGTCGAGTGGCTCTGGAAACACCATATATTTT.

The rearrangement links TRBV7-8 to TRBJ2-7, with 7 bases matching TRBD1. This CDR3 comprises 15 residues. Germline CDR1 SGHVS, CDR2 FQNEAQ. V lost 1 base and J lost 0; bases outside the gene matches: 3. CDR3 DNA sequence: TGTGCCAGCAGCTTAGGAGGGGACAGCTCCTACGAGCAGTACTTC. Residues: CASSLGGDSSYEQYF.

This clone has more than one count but fewer than ten. The chain employs TRBV5-8 and TRBJ1-5; D perhaps matches TRBD1 (5 bases). CDR3 size: 11 residues. Trimming removed 7 bases at V and 6 bases at J, with 8 bases between. Germline V gives CDR1 SGHTS, CDR2 YDEGEE. The CDR3 here is CASGGGQPQHF. CDR3 sequence (DNA): TGTGCCAGCGGGGGAGGTCAGCCCCAGCATTTT.

The V and J genes are TRBV28 and TRBJ2-6; D not certain. This CDR3 has 15 amino acids. Between the trimmed V and J ends, which lost 5 bases and 4 bases, there was a span of 12 bases. Looked up from germline, CDR1 is MDHEN and CDR2 is SYDVKM. This CDR3 is CASSPIDPGANVLTF. The DNA of the CDR3 is TGTGCCAGCAGTCCAATAGATCCGGGGGCCAACGTCCTGACTTTC.

The rearrangement joins TRBV29-1 to TRBJ2-3, with 14 bases aligning to TRBD2. Germline assignment: CDR1 SQVTM and CDR2 ANQGSEA. CDR3 length equals 14 residues. Trimming cost V 4 bases and J 5 bases; bases outside gene matches: 2. The CDR3 bases are TGCAGCGTTGTGGGACTAGCGGGAGTAGATACGCAGTATTTT. This codes for CSVVGLAGVDTQYF.

The CDR3: CSVPFGQGDGYTF. CDR3 DNA: TGCAGCGTCCCCTTCGGACAGGGAGATGGCTACACCTTC. This rearrangement joins TRBV29-1 to TRBJ1-2; TRBD1 matches 8 bases. V shed 6 bases and J 6 bases; nucleotides not matched to a gene: 9. The CDR3 spans 13 residues. Germline assignment: CDR1 SQVTM and CDR2 ANQGSEA.